Listed below are T cell receptor beta chains from one sample, sequenced in a study of cytomegalovirus exposure and HLA in healthy donors. The assay was immunoSEQ multiplex PCR, and TCRdb's table has in-frame clones only and misses some. Of about 140,000 clones detected, roughly 80% appear once; the ten largest clones hold around 3.2%. The sample taken for sequencing was PBMCs. The receptors shown here come from a male donor in good health and CMV-seronegative. CDR3s include the opening cysteine and the closing phenylalanine or tryptophan. A D gene is named only where the DNA matches it firmly. Size is stated for part of the rows, as once, few or many counts, or as a class when the clone is expanded.

v_gene,j_gene,d_gene,abundance,CDR3aa,CDR3nt
TRBV6-4,TRBJ2-3,TRBD2,.,CASSIAGANTDTQYF,TGTGCCAGCTCCATAGCGGGAGCGAACACAGATACGCAGTATTTT
TRBV7-5,TRBJ2-7,.,once,CARSLVSTGIEEQYF,TGTGCCAGAAGCTTAGTGTCGACAGGGATTGAGGAGCAGTACTTC
TRBV6-6,TRBJ1-2,TRBD1,.,CASSYSTGAQHGYTF,TGTGCCAGCAGTTACTCAACAGGGGCCCAGCATGGCTACACCTTC
TRBV28,TRBJ2-1,.,.,CASRVLGPKSSYNEQFF,TGTGCCAGCAGAGTCCTGGGGCCGAAGAGCTCCTACAATGAGCAGTTCTTC
TRBV7-9,TRBJ2-7,.,.,CSTWESSHEQYF,TGTTCCACGTGGGAGAGTTCCCACGAGCAGTACTTC
TRBV5-4,TRBJ2-3,TRBD2,few,CASSGVSGSRDTDTQYF,TGTGCCAGCAGCGGGGTTAGCGGGAGCAGGGACACAGATACGCAGTATTTT
TRBV5-8,TRBJ2-1,.,.,CASSSWGREQFF,TGTGCCAGCAGCTCCTGGGGGAGGGAGCAGTTCTTC
TRBV7-9,TRBJ2-1,.,.,CASSSTPPGLHNEQFF,TGTGCCAGCAGTTCCACACCCCCCGGACTGCACAATGAGCAGTTCTTC
TRBV28,TRBJ1-5,TRBD1,.,CASTYMGQGSNQPQHF,TGTGCCAGCACCTATATGGGACAGGGGAGCAATCAGCCCCAGCATTTT
TRBV19,TRBJ1-1,.,.,CASSMSGNTEAFF,TGTGCCAGTAGTATGAGCGGGAACACTGAAGCTTTCTTT
TRBV19,TRBJ2-7,TRBD1,.,CASSSGQGNEQYF,TGTGCCAGTAGTAGCGGACAGGGGAACGAGCAGTACTTC
TRBV5-4,TRBJ2-7,.,.,CASSPPGSYEQYF,TGTGCCAGCAGCCCTCCGGGCTCCTACGAGCAGTACTTC
TRBV4-2,TRBJ2-1,TRBD2,.,CASSRSRLAGGVGEQFF,TGTGCCAGCAGCCGGTCCCGACTAGCGGGAGGGGTTGGTGAGCAGTTCTTC
TRBV5-4,TRBJ2-7,TRBD1,.,CASSLFGTGVEEQYF,TGTGCCAGCAGCTTGTTCGGGACAGGGGTGGAGGAGCAGTACTTC
TRBV5-1,TRBJ1-3,TRBD1,.,CASSSAPGTAGNTIYF,TGCGCCAGCAGCTCCGCACCCGGGACAGCCGGAAACACCATATATTTT
TRBV29-1,TRBJ1-2,.,.,CSVEGGRQSNYGYTF,TGCAGCGTTGAAGGCGGACGACAGAGTAACTATGGCTACACCTTC
TRBV7-9,TRBJ1-1,.,few,CSSSLGGEAFF,TGTTCCAGCAGCTTAGGCGGTGAAGCTTTCTTT
TRBV19,TRBJ2-3,TRBD1,.,CASRKTGDTQYF,TGTGCCAGTAGGAAGACAGGGGATACGCAGTATTTT
TRBV30,TRBJ1-5,.,.,CAWSGSSNQPQHF,TGTGCCTGGAGTGGTAGCAGCAATCAGCCCCAGCATTTT
TRBV11-3,TRBJ2-7,.,.,CASSLAAGSTYEQYF,TGTGCCAGCAGCTTAGCGGCGGGTTCAACCTACGAGCAGTACTTC
TRBV30,TRBJ2-7,TRBD1,.,CAWLDRVDYEQYF,TGTGCCTGGCTGGACAGGGTGGACTACGAGCAGTACTTC
TRBV18,TRBJ2-7,TRBD1,.,CASSQTGTNEQYF,TGTGCCAGCTCACAGACAGGGACGAACGAGCAGTACTTC
TRBV15,TRBJ1-5,TRBD1,.,CATSRDRFARGILDSNQPQHF,TGTGCCACCAGCAGAGATCGGTTCGCCAGGGGGATCCTGGATAGCAATCAGCCCCAGCATTTT
TRBV19,TRBJ1-1,.,.,CASRALEVSAEAFF,TGTGCCAGTAGGGCGCTAGAGGTCTCTGCGGAAGCTTTCTTT
TRBV4-1,TRBJ2-7,.,.,CASSRRDGSYEQYF,TGCGCCAGCAGCCGACGGGACGGGAGCTACGAGCAGTACTTC
TRBV7-8,TRBJ2-7,.,.,CASSPLSGAGDSYEQYF,TGTGCCAGCAGCCCACTTTCCGGAGCGGGCGACTCCTACGAGCAGTACTTC